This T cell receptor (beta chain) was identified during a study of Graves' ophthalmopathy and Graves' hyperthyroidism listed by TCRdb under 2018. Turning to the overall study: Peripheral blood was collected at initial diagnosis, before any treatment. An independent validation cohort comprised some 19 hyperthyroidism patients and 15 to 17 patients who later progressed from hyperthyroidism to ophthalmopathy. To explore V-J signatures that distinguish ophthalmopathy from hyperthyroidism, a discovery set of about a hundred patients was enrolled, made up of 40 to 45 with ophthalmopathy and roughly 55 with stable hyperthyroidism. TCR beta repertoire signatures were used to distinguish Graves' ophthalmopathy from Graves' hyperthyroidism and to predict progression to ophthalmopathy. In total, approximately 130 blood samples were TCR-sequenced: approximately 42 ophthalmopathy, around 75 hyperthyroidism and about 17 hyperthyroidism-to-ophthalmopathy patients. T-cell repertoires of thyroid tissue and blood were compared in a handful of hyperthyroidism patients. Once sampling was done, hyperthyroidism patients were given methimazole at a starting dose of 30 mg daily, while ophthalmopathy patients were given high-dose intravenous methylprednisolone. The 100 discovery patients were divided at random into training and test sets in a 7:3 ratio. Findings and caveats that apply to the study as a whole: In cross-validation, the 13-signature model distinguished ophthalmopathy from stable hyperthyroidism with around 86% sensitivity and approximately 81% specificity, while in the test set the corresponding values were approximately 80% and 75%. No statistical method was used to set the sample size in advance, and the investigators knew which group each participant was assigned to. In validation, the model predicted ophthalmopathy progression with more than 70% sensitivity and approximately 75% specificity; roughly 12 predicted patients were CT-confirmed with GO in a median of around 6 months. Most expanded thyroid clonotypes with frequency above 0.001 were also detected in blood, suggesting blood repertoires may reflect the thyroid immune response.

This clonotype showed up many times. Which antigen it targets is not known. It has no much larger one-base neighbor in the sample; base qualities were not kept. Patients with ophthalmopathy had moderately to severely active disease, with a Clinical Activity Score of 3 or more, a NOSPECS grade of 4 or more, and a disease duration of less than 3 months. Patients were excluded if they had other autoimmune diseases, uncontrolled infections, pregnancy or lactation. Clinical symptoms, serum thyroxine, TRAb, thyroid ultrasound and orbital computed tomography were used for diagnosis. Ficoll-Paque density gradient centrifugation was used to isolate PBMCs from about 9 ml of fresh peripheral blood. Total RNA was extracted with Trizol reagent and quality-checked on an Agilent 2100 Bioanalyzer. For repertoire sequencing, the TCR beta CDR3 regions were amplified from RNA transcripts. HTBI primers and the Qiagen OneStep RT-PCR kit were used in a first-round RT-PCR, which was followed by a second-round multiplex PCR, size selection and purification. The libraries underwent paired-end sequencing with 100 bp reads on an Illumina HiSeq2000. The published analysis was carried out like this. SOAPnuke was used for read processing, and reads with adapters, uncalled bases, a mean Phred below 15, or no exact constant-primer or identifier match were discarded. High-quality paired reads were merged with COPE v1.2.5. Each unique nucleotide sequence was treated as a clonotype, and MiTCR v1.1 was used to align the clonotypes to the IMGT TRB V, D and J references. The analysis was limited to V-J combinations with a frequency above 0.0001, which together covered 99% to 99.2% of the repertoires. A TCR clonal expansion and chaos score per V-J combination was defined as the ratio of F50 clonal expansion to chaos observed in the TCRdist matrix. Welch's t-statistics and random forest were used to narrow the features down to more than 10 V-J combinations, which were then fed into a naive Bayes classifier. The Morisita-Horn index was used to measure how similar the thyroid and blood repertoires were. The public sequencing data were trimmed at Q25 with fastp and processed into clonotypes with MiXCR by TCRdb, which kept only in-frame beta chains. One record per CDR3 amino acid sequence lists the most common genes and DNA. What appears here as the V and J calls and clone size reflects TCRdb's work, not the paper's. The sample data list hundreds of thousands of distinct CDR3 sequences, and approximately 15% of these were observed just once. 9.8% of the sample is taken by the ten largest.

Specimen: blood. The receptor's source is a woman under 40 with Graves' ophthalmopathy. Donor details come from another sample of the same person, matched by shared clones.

The CDR3 region reads CSALSPIGGISEAFF. The DNA sequence is as follows: TGCAGTGCTCTTAGCCCCATTGGGGGAATATCTGAAGCTTTCTTT. The chain is encoded by TRBV20-1 joined to TRBJ1-1, and perhaps TRBD1 as D gene, on 5 matching bases. Deletion took 5 bases off V and 6 bases off J, with a span of 22 bases between the germline ends. The germline V gene (reference sequence) provides CDR1 DFQATT and CDR2 SNEGSKA. Reading from cysteine to phenylalanine, the CDR3 counts 15 amino acids. Of the read, only the CDR3 DNA is kept; its 45 bases are in frame from base 1.